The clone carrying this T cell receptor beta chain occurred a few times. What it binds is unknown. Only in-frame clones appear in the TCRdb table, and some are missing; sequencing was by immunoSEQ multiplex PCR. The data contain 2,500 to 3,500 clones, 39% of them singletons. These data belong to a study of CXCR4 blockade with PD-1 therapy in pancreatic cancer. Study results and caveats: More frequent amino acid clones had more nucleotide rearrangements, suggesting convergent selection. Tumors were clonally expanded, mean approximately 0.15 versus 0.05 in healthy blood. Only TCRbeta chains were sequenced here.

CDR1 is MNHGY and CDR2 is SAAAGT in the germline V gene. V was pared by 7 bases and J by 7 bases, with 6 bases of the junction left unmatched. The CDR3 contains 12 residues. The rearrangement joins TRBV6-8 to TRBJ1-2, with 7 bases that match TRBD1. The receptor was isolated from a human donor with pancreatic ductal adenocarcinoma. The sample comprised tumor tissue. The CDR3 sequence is CASTLTGVGYTF. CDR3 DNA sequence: TGTGCCAGCACCCTTACAGGGGTTGGCTACACCTTC.